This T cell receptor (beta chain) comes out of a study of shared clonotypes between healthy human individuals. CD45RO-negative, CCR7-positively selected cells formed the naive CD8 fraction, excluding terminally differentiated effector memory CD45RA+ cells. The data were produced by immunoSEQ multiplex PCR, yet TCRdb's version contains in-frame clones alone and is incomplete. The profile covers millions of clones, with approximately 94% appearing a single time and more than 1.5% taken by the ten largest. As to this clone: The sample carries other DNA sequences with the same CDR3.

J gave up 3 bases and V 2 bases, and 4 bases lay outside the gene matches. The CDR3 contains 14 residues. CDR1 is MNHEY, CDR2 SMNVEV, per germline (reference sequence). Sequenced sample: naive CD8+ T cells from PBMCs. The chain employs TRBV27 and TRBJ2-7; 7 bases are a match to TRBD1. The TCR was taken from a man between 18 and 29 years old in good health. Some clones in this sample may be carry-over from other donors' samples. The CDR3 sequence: CASSLGQAGYEQYF. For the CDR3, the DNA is TGTGCCAGCAGTTTAGGACAGGCGGGCTACGAGCAGTACTTC.